A few counts support the clone carrying this T cell receptor (beta chain). Template material for amplifying TCR beta CDR3 regions consisted of RNA transcripts. When the TCR CDR3 underwent first-round RT-PCR, the HTBI primer set was used. TCRdb itself ran the multiplex PCR reads through MiXCR, one entry per CDR3 protein. Among around 520,000 distinct CDR3 sequences listed, around 15% were seen once. The CDR3 covers 14 residues. Trimming took 4 bases from V and 1 from J, leaving 11 bases between them. The V gene's germline CDR1 is SGHRS and CDR2 YFSETQ. The data stem from a study of T cells in Graves' hyperthyroidism and ophthalmopathy. A roughly 10 ml volume of fresh peripheral blood provided the PBMCs.

The sample comprised blood. This TCR came from a woman younger than 30 with Graves' hyperthyroidism. The rearrangement joins TRBV5-1 to TRBJ1-2; possibly TRBD1 for D (6 bases). The CDR3 is CASSHLQGNYGYTF. The DNA of the CDR3 is TGCGCCAGCAGCCACCTACAGGGTAACTATGGCTACACCTTC. Based on the CDR3 plus reference TRBV5-1 and TRBJ1-2, the full variable domain is KAGVTQTPRYLIKTRGQQVTLSCSPISGHRSVSWYQQTPGQGLQFLFEYFSETQRNKGNFPGRFSGRQFSNSRSEMNVSTLELGDSALYLCASSHLQGNYGYTFGSGTRLTVV.